This T cell receptor (beta chain) came from a study of cytotoxic CD8 clonotypes in ibrutinib-treated CLL (dated by TCRdb to about 2021). General notes on the study: The cohort included about 15 treatment-naive and about a dozen relapsed/refractory patients; around 17 were IGHV unmutated. Cryopreserved peripheral blood mononuclear cells were collected before treatment, at response, and at either disease progression or sustained remission. Every sample from remission and from progressive disease was obtained while the patients were still on ibrutinib. Longitudinal samples were available for 26 of the 86 trial participants. Samples averaged around 280,000 productive templates and more than 85,000 productive rearrangements. The response samples were drawn at a median of roughly twelve months into treatment, with a range of about 6 to 36 months. Partial responses were observed in about 24 patients and complete responses in 2; after a median follow-up of roughly 62 months, remission was maintained in 15 or so patients and progression was observed in roughly 12.

Each clonotype received, on average, roughly 9.6x coverage in deep resolution sequencing performed on a MiSeq, where the target depth lay between 1 in 1 million and 1 in 200,000 T cells. The immunoSEQ hsTCRB Kit was used to generate the TCR beta libraries. Per the source publication's procedure: ImmunoSEQ Data Assistant and ImmunoSEQ Analyzer were used for data analysis, and V, D and J genes were assigned according to IMGT definitions. Clonality, with values ranging from 0 to 1, was calculated as one minus the normalized Shannon entropy of productive rearrangement frequencies. Public clonotype analysis was restricted to overrepresented clonotypes comprising at least 0.05% of each patient's repertoire. Some 12 age-matched healthy donor repertoires from immuneACCESS served as clonality controls. Drawn from immuneACCESS, this table holds only the in-frame rearrangements with V and J called that TCRdb kept. Clones are partly lost; checked studies trace under half to an unresolved V gene and leave the rest unexplained. V and J calls and clone size are those listed in that table; D and trimming were worked out from the DNA. This sample comprises roughly 40,000 clones, about 72% of them detected only once. Jointly, the top ten make up about 13% of the sample.

Overall study outcomes, separate from this receptor: Baseline clonality was found to be higher than that of age-matched healthy donors and was strongly correlated with circulating CD8+ T-cell counts. Public clonotypes were rare and either shrank or stayed stable during treatment, and the rise in clonality at ibrutinib response reflected expansion of private clonotypes. At ibrutinib response clonality went up, during sustained remission it held steady, and at progression it dropped back toward baseline. Sampling times were not matched between sustained-remission and progressing patients, and lymph node repertoires were not studied.

Comment on this clone: The antigen it recognizes is unknown. No quality values exist for individual bases; no much larger clone is one base distant.

The cysteine opens and the phenylalanine closes a CDR3 of 14 amino acids. Only the CDR3 part of the read is kept: 42 bases, read in frame from the first base. CDR1 and CDR2 (LNHDA, SQIVND) derive from the germline V gene (reference sequence). V loses 3 bases of germline sequence and J loses 4 bases, and the interval between the two ends is 9 bases. The time point label, read with the paper, signifies: approximately eleven months on ibrutinib. For TCR beta library preparation, roughly 2 micrograms of genomic DNA were extracted from the cryopreserved PBMCs. Longitudinal blood samples from CLL patients on ibrutinib monotherapy were analyzed using high-throughput TCR beta sequencing. The patients took part in an open-label, single-center phase 2 trial of ibrutinib monotherapy.

This TCR came from a human donor with chronic lymphocytic leukemia. The input for sequencing was PBMCs, taken after 12 months of ibrutinib treatment. The chain joins TRBV19 to TRBJ2-2; a tentative D call is TRBD2 (5 bases match). Here the CDR3 is given as CASSISAGTGELFF. The nucleotides are TGTGCCAGTAGTATTAGCGCGGGCACCGGGGAGCTGTTTTTT.